A selection of T cell receptor beta chains follows, all from one sample in a study of cytomegalovirus exposure and HLA in healthy donors. The data were produced by immunoSEQ multiplex PCR, yet TCRdb's version contains in-frame clones alone and is incomplete. The table includes over 100,000 clones, roughly 86% detected once. Sequenced: PBMCs. These receptors were obtained from a man in his thirties or forties in good health and CMV-seronegative. The CDR3 runs from the conserved cysteine through the conserved F or W. A D gene is named only where the DNA matches it firmly. The size of a clone is reported for some rows only, either as once, few or many, or as a class for expanded clones.

V gene	clone size	J gene	D gene	CDR3 DNA	CDR3 protein
TRBV5-8	NA	TRBJ1-2	NA	TGTGCCAGCAGCCGAGGACGGAGGACGTCTATGGACTACACCTTC	CASSRGRRTSMDYTF
TRBV6-6	NA	TRBJ2-5	NA	TGTGCCAGCAGTTACTCGGGAGCGTGGGAGACCCAGTACTTC	CASSYSGAWETQYF
TRBV5-1	once	TRBJ1-4	NA	TGCGCCAGCAGCACACTGACAGCCGCAACTAATGAAAAACTGTTTTTT	CASSTLTAATNEKLFF
TRBV19	NA	TRBJ2-3	TRBD2	TGTGCCAGTAGTACCAGACTAGCGCTTAGCACAGATACGCAGTATTTT	CASSTRLALSTDTQYF
TRBV5-4	NA	TRBJ2-5	TRBD2	TGTGCCAGCAGCCAACGCCGGACTAGCCGTCAAGAGACCCAGTACTTC	CASSQRRTSRQETQYF
TRBV2	NA	TRBJ1-2	NA	TGTGCCAGCGGCACAGGGATCCAGGGGTATGGCTACACCTTC	CASGTGIQGYGYTF
TRBV27	NA	TRBJ2-5	TRBD1	TGTGCCAGCAGTTTGTACACGCCGACAGGGGCAGAGACCCAGTACTTC	CASSLYTPTGAETQYF
TRBV25-1	NA	TRBJ2-3	NA	TGTGCCAGCAGTGAATTTGGCAGGGCAGATACGCAGTATTTT	CASSEFGRADTQYF
TRBV4-3	NA	TRBJ2-7	NA	TGCGCCAGCAGCCAAGAAGGTCAGGCGGGGGCCACCTACGAGCAGTACTTC	CASSQEGQAGATYEQYF
TRBV29-1	NA	TRBJ2-5	NA	TGCAGCGCAGCCCCCCCGGGGGACTGGGGGGAGACCCAGTACTTC	CSAAPPGDWGETQYF
TRBV2	NA	TRBJ2-5	TRBD1	TGTGCCAGCACTACAGGGGGCCAAGAGACCCAGTACTTC	CASTTGGQETQYF
TRBV5-1	NA	TRBJ2-7	TRBD1	TGCGCCAGCAGCCCTGAGGCAGGGGGAAGGTACGAGCAGTACTTC	CASSPEAGGRYEQYF
TRBV15	NA	TRBJ2-7	NA	TGTGCCACCAGCAGAGGCCGGACTGGGGTCTCCTACGAGCAGTACTTC	CATSRGRTGVSYEQYF
TRBV5-5	NA	TRBJ1-5	TRBD1	TGTGCCAGCAGCTTGTTCTTGACGGACAGGGTGAATCAGCCCCAGCATTTT	CASSLFLTDRVNQPQHF
TRBV7-3	NA	TRBJ1-2	NA	TGTGCCAGCAGCTTAACGGATGGCAGGGGTGGAGGCTACACCTTC	CASSLTDGRGGGYTF
TRBV6-5	NA	TRBJ1-2	NA	TGTGCCACATCCCTGTCGGGGGGCCCCTATGGCTACACCTTC	CATSLSGGPYGYTF
TRBV18	once	TRBJ1-2	TRBD1	TGTGCCAGCTCACCTGATCGGACAGGGCGCTACACCTTC	CASSPDRTGRYTF
TRBV7-9	NA	TRBJ1-1	TRBD1	TGTGCCAGCAGCCCAAGACAGGGGACGGACACTGAAGCTTTCTTT	CASSPRQGTDTEAFF
TRBV4-2	NA	TRBJ2-7	TRBD2	TGTGCCAGCAGCCGGAGGCGGGAGGGAGACTACGAGCAGTACTTC	CASSRRREGDYEQYF
TRBV7-9	NA	TRBJ2-1	TRBD2	TGTGCCAGCACAGGACTAGCGGGGGGGCCGAGGAATGAGCAGTTCTTC	CASTGLAGGPRNEQFF
TRBV4-3	NA	TRBJ1-5	TRBD1	TGCGCCAGCAGCCAAGATAGGACAGGGATCCATAGCAATCAGCCCCAGCATTTT	CASSQDRTGIHSNQPQHF
TRBV2	NA	TRBJ2-5	NA	TGTGCCAGCACACCTACGATATCCCAAGAGACCCAGTACTTC	CASTPTISQETQYF
TRBV4-1	NA	TRBJ2-7	TRBD2	TGCGCCAGCAGCCAAGATCGAACTAGCGGGGGACCCTACGAGCAGTACTTC	CASSQDRTSGGPYEQYF
TRBV7-9	NA	TRBJ1-5	NA	TGTGCCAGCAGCCAAGAACGAGAAGTATTGCATTTT	CASSQEREVLHF
TRBV5-1	NA	TRBJ2-7	TRBD1	TGCGCCAGCAGCTTGGCAACTTTACTGGGGACAGGGACCTACGAGCAGTACTTC	CASSLATLLGTGTYEQYF
TRBV9	NA	TRBJ1-1	TRBD1	TGTGCCAGCAGCGCCAGCAGGGGGCGGAACACTGAAGCTTTCTTT	CASSASRGRNTEAFF
TRBV5-6	NA	TRBJ1-1	NA	TGTGCCAGCAGCTTGAATCGGAACACTGAAGCTTTCTTT	CASSLNRNTEAFF
TRBV20-1	NA	TRBJ1-2	NA	TGCAGTGCCTGGACTGATTATGGCTACACCTTC	CSAWTDYGYTF
TRBV4-1	NA	TRBJ1-1	NA	TGCGCCAGCAGCCAAGGGAGGAGGGAGGCGGGGACTGAAGCTTTCTTT	CASSQGRREAGTEAFF
TRBV15	NA	TRBJ1-3	NA	TGTGCCACCAGCAGGGAACCAGGCGACTCTGGAAACACCATATATTTT	CATSREPGDSGNTIYF
TRBV6-5	NA	TRBJ2-7	NA	TGTGCCAGCAGTTACAACTTCTACGAGCAGTACTTC	CASSYNFYEQYF
TRBV2	once	TRBJ1-2	NA	TGTGCCAGCAGTGAGGGGCGATCGAATGGCTACACCTTC	CASSEGRSNGYTF
TRBV7-9	NA	TRBJ2-7	NA	TGTGCCAGCAGCTTAGAGGGGATGAGGAACGAGCAGTACTTC	CASSLEGMRNEQYF
TRBV12-2	NA	TRBJ1-4	NA	TGTGCAAGTCGCTTAGTGGGACAGGCACCATCAACTAATGAAAAACTGTTTTTT	CASRLVGQAPSTNEKLFF
TRBV7-2	NA	TRBJ2-3	NA	TGTGCCAGCGGGGGGGGCCCAGGCACAGATACGCAGTATTTT	CASGGGPGTDTQYF
TRBV18	NA	TRBJ2-2	NA	TGTGCCAGCTCCGGGGATACGAACACCGGGGAGCTGTTTTTT	CASSGDTNTGELFF
TRBV5-1	NA	TRBJ2-3	TRBD2	TGCGCCAGCAGCATCAGACTAGCGGGGAGCACAGATACGCAGTATTTT	CASSIRLAGSTDTQYF
TRBV27	NA	TRBJ1-1	NA	TGTGCCAGCAGTTTCCAGACAATGGGGAACACTGAAGCTTTCTTT	CASSFQTMGNTEAFF
TRBV4-3	NA	TRBJ1-5	TRBD1	TGCGCCAGCAGTCCCGGGACAGGGAAAGGCAATCAGCCCCAGCATTTT	CASSPGTGKGNQPQHF
TRBV11-2	NA	TRBJ2-7	NA	TGTGCCAGCAGCTTACTTAGGAACCGGGTCCCTGACGAGCAGTACTTC	CASSLLRNRVPDEQYF
TRBV7-2	NA	TRBJ2-7	TRBD2	TGTGCCAGCAGCTTCTCCGGGGGGGCCGAGCAGTACTTC	CASSFSGGAEQYF
TRBV19	NA	TRBJ1-1	NA	TGTGCCAGTAGTACCGACGGGAGCGGCCTTTGGAACACTGAAGCTTTCTTT	CASSTDGSGLWNTEAFF
TRBV6-5	NA	TRBJ2-2	NA	TGTGCCAGCAGTTATCGGTCGGACACCGGGGAGCTGTTTTTT	CASSYRSDTGELFF
TRBV2	NA	TRBJ1-4	TRBD1	TGTGCCACCACAGGACAGGTGCTTCATAATGAAAAACTGTTTTTT	CATTGQVLHNEKLFF
TRBV7-9	NA	TRBJ1-1	NA	TGTGCCAGCAGCTCTAGGAGGAACACTGAAGCTTTCTTT	CASSSRRNTEAFF
TRBV10-2	NA	TRBJ2-5	NA	TGCGCCAGCAGTGCACAGGGTAGAGAGACCCAGTACTTC	CASSAQGRETQYF
TRBV28	NA	TRBJ2-7	NA	TGTGCCAGCAGTTCCGCCACGGGGTCACGACGGCCCGACGAGCAGTACTTC	CASSSATGSRRPDEQYF
TRBV28	NA	TRBJ1-2	TRBD1	TGTGCCAGCAGTTCAAGGCGACAGGGCGCGTCTGGTTTCTATGGCTACACCTTC	CASSSRRQGASGFYGYTF
TRBV7-3	NA	TRBJ2-5	TRBD1	TGTGCCAGCAGCTTAACTGCGACAGGGCGGGAGACCCAGTACTTC	CASSLTATGRETQYF
TRBV7-9	NA	TRBJ2-5	NA	TGTGCCAGCAGCTGGCGCGCGGATCAAGAGACCCAGTACTTC	CASSWRADQETQYF
TRBV5-1	NA	TRBJ1-2	TRBD1	TGCGCCAGCAGCGGCGGACAGGGGTGGACGGTTGGCTACACCTTC	CASSGGQGWTVGYTF
TRBV11-2	NA	TRBJ1-4	NA	TGTGCCAGCAGCCCCGCGGTTCAGGAAAAACTGTTTTTT	CASSPAVQEKLFF
TRBV9	NA	TRBJ2-1	TRBD2	TGTGCCAGCAGCGTCGCGGACGGGGGGGCCTATGAGCAGTTCTTC	CASSVADGGAYEQFF
TRBV4-3	once	TRBJ1-2	TRBD1	TGCGCCAGCAGCCAAGACAGGGGGCAAGGGGGCTACACCTTC	CASSQDRGQGGYTF
TRBV4-2	NA	TRBJ2-2	NA	TGTGCCAGCAGCCAAGACAGAATAACCCCGGGGACCGGGGAGCTGTTTTTT	CASSQDRITPGTGELFF
TRBV5-6	NA	TRBJ2-5	NA	TGTGCCAGCAGCTTCCAGGCGTACCAAGAGACCCAGTACTTC	CASSFQAYQETQYF
TRBV14	NA	TRBJ1-6	NA	TGTGCCAGCAGCCAGGCGGGGAGCTCCTATAATTCACCCCTCCACTTT	CASSQAGSSYNSPLHF
TRBV9	NA	TRBJ2-2	TRBD1	TGTGCCAGCAGCGTAGGAATGGGACAGCCGAACACCGGGGAGCTGTTTTTT	CASSVGMGQPNTGELFF
TRBV28	NA	TRBJ1-1	NA	TGTGCCAGCAGTTTAAGGCAGGGGATAACAGGGCTTGAAGCTTTCTTT	CASSLRQGITGLEAFF